These T cell receptor beta chains were read from a single sample in a study of T cells in Graves' hyperthyroidism and ophthalmopathy. TCRdb used MiXCR to reprocess the multiplex PCR reads, holding one entry per CDR3 protein. The table has 700,000 or so distinct CDR3 sequences, around 15% seen once. Source material: blood. These receptor sequences come from a woman aged 45-59 years with Graves' ophthalmopathy. The CDR3 runs from the conserved cysteine through the conserved F or W. The D gene is left open where the match is weak. The size entry is marked missing in some rows and otherwise reads once, few, many or a size class.

d_gene	j_gene	v_gene	len	abundance	CDR3nt	CDR3aa
.	TRBJ2-1	TRBV7-6	13	many	TGTGCCAGCAGCCCACTAGGAAGCAATGAGCAGTTCTTC	CASSPLGSNEQFF
.	TRBJ2-7	TRBV28	15	many	TGTGCCAGCAGTACGACCGGGACAAGGGCGGACGAGCAGTACTTC	CASSTTGTRADEQYF
.	TRBJ1-2	TRBV28	13	many	TGTGCCAGCAGTTTCGGCCACCGAACTGGCTACACCTTC	CASSFGHRTGYTF
TRBD2	TRBJ2-5	TRBV20-1	16	few	TGCAGTGCTAGAGATTGGACTAGCGGGTCCCAAGAGACCCAGTACTTC	CSARDWTSGSQETQYF
.	TRBJ2-1	TRBV7-9	14	many	TGTGCCAGCAGCGCCGCAGGAGGGGGGAGTGAGCAGTTCTTC	CASSAAGGGSEQFF
.	TRBJ1-6	TRBV28	14	many	TGTGCCAGCAGCCTGACAGTAAATAATTCACCCCTCCACTTT	CASSLTVNNSPLHF
.	TRBJ1-1	TRBV30	15	many	TGTGCCTGCCCAACGGGCCACCAGATGAACACTGAAGCTTTCTTT	CACPTGHQMNTEAFF
TRBD2	TRBJ2-3	TRBV2	16	many	TGTGCCAGCAGTGATTCGGGACTAGCGGGAGTGGATACGCAGTATTTT	CASSDSGLAGVDTQYF
.	TRBJ2-3	TRBV27	16	many	TGTGCCAGCACCAAAGGGCTGGGACTCAGCACAGATACGCAGTATTTT	CASTKGLGLSTDTQYF
.	TRBJ2-1	TRBV27	14	.	TGTGCCAGCAGTTTATTACAGGCGGCGGATGAGCAGTTCTTC	CASSLLQAADEQFF
TRBD1	TRBJ2-1	TRBV5-1	17	many	TGCGCCAGCTCCCTGGCCCCGGTGGGACAGGGTAAAAATGAGCAGTTCTTC	CASSLAPVGQGKNEQFF
TRBD2	TRBJ2-2	TRBV7-2	16	many	TGTGCCAGCAGCCCGCCGGGACTAGCGGGAGCCGGGGAGCTGTTTTTT	CASSPPGLAGAGELFF
.	TRBJ2-3	TRBV12-3/TRBV12-4	13	many	TGTGCCAGCGCCCAGGATAGCACAGATACGCAGTATTTT	CASAQDSTDTQYF
.	TRBJ1-6	TRBV2	13	many	TGTGCCAGCATACGGGAAGGGTTCTCACCCCTCCACTTT	CASIREGFSPLHF
TRBD2	TRBJ2-1	TRBV2	14	many	TGTGCCAGCAGTGATACTAGCGGGAGTGCTGAGCAGTTCTTC	CASSDTSGSAEQFF
.	TRBJ2-7	TRBV6-1	15	many	TGTGCCAGCACCAAAGGTAGCGGATCATCCTACGAGCAGTACTTC	CASTKGSGSSYEQYF
TRBD2	TRBJ2-4	TRBV19	21	.	TGTGCCAGTAGCAGTAACGACAGGGGGACTAGCGGGGGGCGGTTTGGGAGCATTCAGTACTTC	CASSSNDRGTSGGRFGSIQYF
TRBD1	TRBJ1-2	TRBV29-1	15	.	TGCAGCGTCAACCCCCAGGGGGCGTCCGGGGTAGGCTACACCTTC	CSVNPQGASGVGYTF